This T cell receptor beta chain was recovered during a study of blood T cell repertoires in COVID-19 (dated by TCRdb to 2020 to 2022). Concerning the study at large: Samples covering the acute and convalescent phases of COVID-19 were provided by collaborators in the United States, Italy and Spain. The material from the prospective study consisted of cDNA or gDNA derived from T cells, B-cell-depleted T cells, or PBMCs. Deeply sampled blood TCRbeta repertoires from subjects exposed to, actively infected with, or recovered from COVID-19 were included in the dataset. The repertoires were released in a freely available public database meant as a resource for research on the immune response to SARS-CoV-2. Samples came from the ongoing ImmuneRACE study (first 160 participants) plus 1,254 subjects from 6 global collaborators. The sample metadata nearly always contained a de-identified subject ID, COVID-19 status, age in years and sex. HLA class I and class II types, where available, came from metadata supplied by the sample provider rather than from assay-based typing. The paper's findings and limits, for the study overall: Clinical and demographic metadata were provided uncurated, with the amount varying by source and participant.

From the cysteine up to the phenylalanine, the CDR3 has a length of 13 residues. Only the CDR3 DNA stays, 39 bases, in frame from base 1. Taken from the germline V gene (reference sequence), the CDR1 and CDR2 loops are LGHDT and YNNKEL. A distance of 11 bases separates the germline ends of V and J, which lose 1 base and 8 bases respectively. Participants in the prospective study were aged roughly 18 to 90 years, lived in 24 United States geographic areas, and enrolled through a virtual design. Cohort assignment in the prospective study relied on participant-reported clinical history from a screening survey and a study questionnaire. Recovered participants in ImmuneRACE Cohort 3 were defined by two consecutive negative NP/OP PCR tests, clearance by a healthcare professional, or resolution of symptoms. In the prospective study, whole blood, serum and a nasopharyngeal or oropharyngeal swab were collected from each participant by mobile phlebotomists. Participants in the prospective study had the option to provide additional blood draws and questionnaires over an approximately 2-month period. Before DNA extraction, blood samples from the prospective study were shipped at room temperature or frozen.

The immunoSEQ Assay, a bias-controlled multiplex PCR, was used to amplify TCRbeta CDR3 regions from genomic DNA. Processing in the source paper ran as follows. The number of nucleated cells in each sample was estimated by amplification of reference gene primers within the assay. Sequence reads were collapsed and filtered to measure the absolute abundance of every unique TCRbeta CDR3 rearrangement. Productive Simpson clonality was computed per sample as the square root of Simpson's diversity index over productive rearrangements. TCRdb's version of the immuneACCESS table is confined to in-frame rearrangements and falls short of the full clone set. An unresolved V gene accounts for under half of the shortfall where checked; the remainder is of unknown origin. The V and J calls and clone size were taken over from that table, and D and trimming were inferred from the DNA. The sample table shows 270,000 or so clones, and about 86% are seen once. Around 3.6% of the sample rests with the top ten.

As to this clone: Its antigen specificity is not known. Nothing much larger sits one base from this clone, and base qualities are not available.

In this chain, TRBV3-1 (or the pseudogene TRBV3-2) is recombined with TRBJ1-2; too little of a D gene remains to name it. What was sequenced was PBMCs or T cells enriched from blood (not recorded which). This sequence originates from a man aged 50-59 years who had recovered from COVID-19. In nucleotide form, the sequence is TGTGCCAGCAGCCAAGCGGCGGCCCGCGGCTACACCTTC. It encodes CASSQAAARGYTF.